This T cell receptor (beta chain) was documented in a study of T cell responses to AZD1222 COVID-19 vaccine. Study information: Analyses pooled second doses at about 4 or about 12 weeks.

The V and J ends lost 4 bases and 3 bases, in that order; junction bases with no gene match: 6. The germline CDR1 and CDR2 sequences are SGHRS and YFSETQ. The CDR3 runs to 14 residues. Study-wide findings and caveats: Two AZD1222 doses significantly raised spike-specific TCR breadth and depth over controls. Without day 14 samples, only post-peak T cell repertoires were studied.

Assay: immunoSEQ multiplex PCR; the TCRdb copy retains only in-frame clones and omits some. Here the sample spans about 28,000 clones, roughly 78% being singletons. The table lists this clone with a count of one. Its antigen is currently unknown. The source was peripheral blood, collected on day 0 of AZD1222 vaccination. The source is an adult in good health. The chain joins TRBV5-1 to TRBJ2-5; 7 nucleotides match TRBD1. The CDR3 sequence: CASSTRTGEETQYF. In nucleotides, the CDR3 is TGCGCCAGCAGCACCAGAACAGGGGAAGAGACCCAGTACTTC.